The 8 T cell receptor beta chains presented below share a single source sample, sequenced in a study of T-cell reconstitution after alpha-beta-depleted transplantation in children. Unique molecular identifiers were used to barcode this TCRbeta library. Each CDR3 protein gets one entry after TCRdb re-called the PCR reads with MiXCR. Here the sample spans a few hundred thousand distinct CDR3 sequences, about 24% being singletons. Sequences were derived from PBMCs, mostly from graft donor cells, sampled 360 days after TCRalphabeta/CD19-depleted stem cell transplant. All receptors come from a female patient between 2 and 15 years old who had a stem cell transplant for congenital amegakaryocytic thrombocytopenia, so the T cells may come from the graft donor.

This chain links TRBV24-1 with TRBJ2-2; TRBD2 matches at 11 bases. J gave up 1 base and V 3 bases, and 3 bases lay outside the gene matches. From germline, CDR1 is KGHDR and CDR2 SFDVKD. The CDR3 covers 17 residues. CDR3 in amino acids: CATSDPGLAGNTGELFF. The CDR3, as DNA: TGTGCCACCAGTGATCCCGGACTAGCGGGGAACACCGGGGAGCTGTTTTTT.

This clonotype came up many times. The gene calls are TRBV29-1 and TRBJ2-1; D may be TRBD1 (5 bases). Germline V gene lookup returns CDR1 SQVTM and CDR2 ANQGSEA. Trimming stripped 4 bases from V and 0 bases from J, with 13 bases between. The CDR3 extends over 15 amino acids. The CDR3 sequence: CSVGGPDSSYNEQFF. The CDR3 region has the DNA TGCAGCGTTGGGGGCCCGGATAGCTCCTACAATGAGCAGTTCTTC.

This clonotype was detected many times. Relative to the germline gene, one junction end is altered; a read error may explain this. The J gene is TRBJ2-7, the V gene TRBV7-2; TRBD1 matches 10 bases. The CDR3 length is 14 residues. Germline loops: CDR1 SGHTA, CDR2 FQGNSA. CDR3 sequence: CASSLGDRGYEQYF. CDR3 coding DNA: TGCGCCAGCAGCTTGGGGGACAGGGGCTACGAGCAGTACTTC.

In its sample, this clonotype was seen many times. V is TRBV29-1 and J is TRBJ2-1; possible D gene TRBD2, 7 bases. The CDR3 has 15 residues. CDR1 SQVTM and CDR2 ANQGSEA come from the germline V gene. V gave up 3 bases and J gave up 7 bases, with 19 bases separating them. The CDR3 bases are TGCAGCGTTGAGGGTACGGGGGGCTATGGGAATGAGCAGTTCTTC. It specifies CSVEGTGGYGNEQFF.

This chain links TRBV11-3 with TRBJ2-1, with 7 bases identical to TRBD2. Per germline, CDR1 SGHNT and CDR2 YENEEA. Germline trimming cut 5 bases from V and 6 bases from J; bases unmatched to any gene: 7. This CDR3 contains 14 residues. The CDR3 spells CASSPGWGGNEQFF. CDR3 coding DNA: TGTGCCAGCAGCCCTGGATGGGGGGGCAATGAGCAGTTCTTC.

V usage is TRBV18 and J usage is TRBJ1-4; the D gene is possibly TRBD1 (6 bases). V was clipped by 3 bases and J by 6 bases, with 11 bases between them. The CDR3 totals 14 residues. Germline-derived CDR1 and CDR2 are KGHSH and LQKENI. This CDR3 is CASSPGAVYEKLFF. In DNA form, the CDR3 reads TGTGCCAGCTCACCGGGGGCAGTTTATGAAAAACTGTTTTTT.

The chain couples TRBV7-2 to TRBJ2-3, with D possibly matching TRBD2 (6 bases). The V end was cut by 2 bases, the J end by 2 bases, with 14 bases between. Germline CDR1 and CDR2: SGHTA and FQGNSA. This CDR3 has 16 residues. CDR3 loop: CASSLRLVADTDTQYF. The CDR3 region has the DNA TGTGCCAGCAGCTTACGCTTAGTAGCGGACACAGATACGCAGTATTTT.

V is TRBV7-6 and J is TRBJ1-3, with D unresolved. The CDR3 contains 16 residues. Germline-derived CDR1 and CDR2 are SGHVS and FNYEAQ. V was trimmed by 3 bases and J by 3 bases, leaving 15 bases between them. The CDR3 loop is CASSLNGLLDGNTIYF. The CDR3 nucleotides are TGTGCCAGCAGCTTGAATGGACTCTTGGATGGAAACACCATATATTTT.